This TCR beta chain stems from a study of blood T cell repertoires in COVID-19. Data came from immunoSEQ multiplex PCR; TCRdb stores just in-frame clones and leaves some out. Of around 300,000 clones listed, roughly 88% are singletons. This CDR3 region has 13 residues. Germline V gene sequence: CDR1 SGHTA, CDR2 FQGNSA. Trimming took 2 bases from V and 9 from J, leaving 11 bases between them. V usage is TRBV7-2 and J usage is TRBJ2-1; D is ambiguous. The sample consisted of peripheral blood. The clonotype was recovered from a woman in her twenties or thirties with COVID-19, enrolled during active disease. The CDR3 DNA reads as TGTGCCAGCAGCTTACACTCTAATAGTGAGCAGTTCTTC. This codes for CASSLHSNSEQFF.